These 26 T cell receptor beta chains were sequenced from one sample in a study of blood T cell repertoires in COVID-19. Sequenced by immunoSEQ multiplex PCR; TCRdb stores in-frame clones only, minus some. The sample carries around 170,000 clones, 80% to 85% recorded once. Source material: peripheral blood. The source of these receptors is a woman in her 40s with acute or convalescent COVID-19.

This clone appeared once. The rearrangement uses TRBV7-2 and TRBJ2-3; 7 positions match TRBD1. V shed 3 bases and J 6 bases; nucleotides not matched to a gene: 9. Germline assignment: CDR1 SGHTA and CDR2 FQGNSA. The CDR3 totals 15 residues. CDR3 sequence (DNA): TGTGCCAGCAGCTTCCAGGGGGTCAGGGGGGATACGCAGTATTTT. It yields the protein CASSFQGVRGDTQYF.

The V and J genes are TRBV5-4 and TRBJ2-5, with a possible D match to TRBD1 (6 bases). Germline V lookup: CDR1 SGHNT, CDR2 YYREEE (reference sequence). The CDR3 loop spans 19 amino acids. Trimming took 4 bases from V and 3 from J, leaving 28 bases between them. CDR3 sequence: CASSLKSRPTGNSKETQYF. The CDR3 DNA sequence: TGTGCCAGCAGCCTCAAATCCCGCCCCACAGGGAATAGCAAAGAGACCCAGTACTTC.

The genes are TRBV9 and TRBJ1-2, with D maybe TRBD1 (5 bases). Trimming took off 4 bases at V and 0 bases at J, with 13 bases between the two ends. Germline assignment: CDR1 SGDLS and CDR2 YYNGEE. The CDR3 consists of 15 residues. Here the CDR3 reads CASSLQGTSNYGYTF. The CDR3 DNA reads TGTGCCAGCAGCCTCCAGGGTACCTCTAACTATGGCTACACCTTC.

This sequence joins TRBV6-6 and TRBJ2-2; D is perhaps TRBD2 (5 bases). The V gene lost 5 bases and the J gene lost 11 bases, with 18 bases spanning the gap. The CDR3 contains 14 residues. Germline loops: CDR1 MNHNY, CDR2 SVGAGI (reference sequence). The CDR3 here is CASSPPRDNVELFF. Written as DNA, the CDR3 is TGTGCCAGCAGTCCCCCCCGGGATAACGTAGAGCTGTTTTTT.

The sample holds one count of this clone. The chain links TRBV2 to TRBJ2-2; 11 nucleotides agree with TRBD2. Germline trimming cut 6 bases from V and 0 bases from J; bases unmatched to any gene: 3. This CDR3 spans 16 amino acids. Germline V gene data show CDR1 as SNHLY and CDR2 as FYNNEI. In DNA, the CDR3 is TGTGCCAGCAGCCTAGCGGGGGGCTCGAACACCGGGGAGCTGTTTTTT. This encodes CASSLAGGSNTGELFF.

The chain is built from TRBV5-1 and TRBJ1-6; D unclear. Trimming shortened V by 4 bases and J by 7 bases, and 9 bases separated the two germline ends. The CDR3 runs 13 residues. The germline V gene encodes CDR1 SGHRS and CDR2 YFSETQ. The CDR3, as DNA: TGCGCCAGCAGCGACCTCGGGAATTCACCCCTCCACTTT. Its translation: CASSDLGNSPLHF. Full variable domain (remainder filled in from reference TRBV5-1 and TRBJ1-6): KAGVTQTPRYLIKTRGQQVTLSCSPISGHRSVSWYQQTPGQGLQFLFEYFSETQRNKGNFPGRFSGRQFSNSRSEMNVSTLELGDSALYLCASSDLGNSPLHFGNGTRLTVT.

The DNA for the CDR3 is TGTGCCAGTAAATTAGGGCAGGGGGACTACGAGCAGTACTTC. It encodes CASKLGQGDYEQYF. The chain employs TRBV19 and TRBJ2-7, with 7 nucleotides matching TRBD1. The CDR3 is 14 amino acids. The trim removed 7 bases at V and 3 bases at J, leaving 9 bases unmatched. From germline, CDR1 is LNHDA and CDR2 SQIVND (reference sequence).

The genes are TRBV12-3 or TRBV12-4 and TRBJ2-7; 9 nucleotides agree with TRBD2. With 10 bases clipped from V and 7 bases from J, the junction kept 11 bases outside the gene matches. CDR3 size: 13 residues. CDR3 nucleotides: TGTGCCACCGGCGGGAGGGCCTTGGTTGAGCAGTACTTC. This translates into CATGGRALVEQYF.

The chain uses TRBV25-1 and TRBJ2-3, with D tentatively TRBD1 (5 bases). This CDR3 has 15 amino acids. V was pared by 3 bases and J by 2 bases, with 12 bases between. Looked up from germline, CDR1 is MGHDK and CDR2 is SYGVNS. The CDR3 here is CASSDAGRYTDTQYF. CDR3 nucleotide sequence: TGTGCCAGCAGTGACGCAGGGCGTTACACAGATACGCAGTATTTT.

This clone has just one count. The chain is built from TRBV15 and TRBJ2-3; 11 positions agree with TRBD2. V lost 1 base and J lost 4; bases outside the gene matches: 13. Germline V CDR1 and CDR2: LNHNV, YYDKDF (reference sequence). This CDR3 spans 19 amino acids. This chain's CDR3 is CATSRAHPLLAGAADTQYF. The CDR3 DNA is TGTGCCACCAGCAGAGCTCACCCTTTACTAGCGGGAGCCGCAGATACGCAGTATTTT.

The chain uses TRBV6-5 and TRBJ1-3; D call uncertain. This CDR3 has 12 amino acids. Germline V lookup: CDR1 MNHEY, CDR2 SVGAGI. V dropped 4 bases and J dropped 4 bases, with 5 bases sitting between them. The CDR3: CASSSQGNTIYF. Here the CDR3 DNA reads TGTGCCAGCAGTTCTCAGGGAAACACCATATATTTT.

In DNA form, the CDR3 reads TGTGCCAGCTCACAGCGCGTCACTTCTAGCAATCAGCCCCAGCATTTT. This encodes CASSQRVTSSNQPQHF. The chain combines TRBV18 with TRBJ1-5; D not certain. V shed 4 bases and J shed 0 bases, with 13 bases lying between them. This CDR3 is built from 16 residues. The germline gives CDR1 KGHSH, CDR2 LQKENI.

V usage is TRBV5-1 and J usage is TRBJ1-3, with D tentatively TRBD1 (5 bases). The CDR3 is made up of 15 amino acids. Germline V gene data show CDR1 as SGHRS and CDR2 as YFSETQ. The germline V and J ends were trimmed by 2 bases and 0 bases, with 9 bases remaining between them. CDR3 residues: CASSLGAISGNTIYF. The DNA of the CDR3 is TGCGCCAGCAGCTTAGGGGCAATCTCTGGAAACACCATATATTTT.

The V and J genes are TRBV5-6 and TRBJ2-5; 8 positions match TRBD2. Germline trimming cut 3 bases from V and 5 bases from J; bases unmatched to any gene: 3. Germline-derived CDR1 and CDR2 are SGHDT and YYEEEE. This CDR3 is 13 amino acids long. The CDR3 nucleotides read TGTGCCAGCAGCTCAGGCGGGAGGGAGACCCAGTACTTC. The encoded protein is CASSSGGRETQYF.

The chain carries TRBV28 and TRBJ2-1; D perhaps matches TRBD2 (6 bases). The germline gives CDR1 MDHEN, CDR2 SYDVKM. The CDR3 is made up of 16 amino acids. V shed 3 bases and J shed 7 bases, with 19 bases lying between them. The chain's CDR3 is CASSFFVIAVDNEQFF. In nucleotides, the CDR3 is TGTGCCAGCAGTTTCTTTGTGATAGCGGTAGATAATGAGCAGTTCTTC.

The CDR3 nucleotides read TGTGCCAGCAGGTTGGACAGGCTGAACACTGAAGCTTTCTTT. This translates into CASRLDRLNTEAFF. This rearrangement joins TRBV2 to TRBJ1-1; 7 bases line up with TRBD1. The germline V gene has CDR1 SNHLY and CDR2 FYNNEI. Trimming at V came to 6 bases and at J to 0 bases, leaving 4 bases not matched to a gene. The CDR3 loop spans 14 amino acids. Complete variable domain (other parts from reference TRBV2 and TRBJ1-1): EPEVTQTPSHQVTQMGQEVILRCVPISNHLYFYWYRQILGQKVEFLVSFYNNEISEKSEIFDDQFSVERPDGSNFTLKIRSTKLEDSAMYFCASRLDRLNTEAFFGQGTRLTVV.

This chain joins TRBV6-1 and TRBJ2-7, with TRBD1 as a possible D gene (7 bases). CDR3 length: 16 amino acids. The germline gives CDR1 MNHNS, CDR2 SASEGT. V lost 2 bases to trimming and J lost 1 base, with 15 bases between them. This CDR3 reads CASSEFGGGSSYEQYF. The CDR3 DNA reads TGTGCCAGCAGTGAATTCGGAGGGGGCTCTTCCTACGAGCAGTACTTC.

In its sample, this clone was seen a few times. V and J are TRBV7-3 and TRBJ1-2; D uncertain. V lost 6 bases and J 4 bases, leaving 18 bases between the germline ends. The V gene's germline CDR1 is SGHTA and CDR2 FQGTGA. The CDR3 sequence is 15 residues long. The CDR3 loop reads CASSKSGGIGYGYTF. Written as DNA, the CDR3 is TGTGCCAGCAGTAAAAGCGGCGGTATCGGCTATGGCTACACCTTC.

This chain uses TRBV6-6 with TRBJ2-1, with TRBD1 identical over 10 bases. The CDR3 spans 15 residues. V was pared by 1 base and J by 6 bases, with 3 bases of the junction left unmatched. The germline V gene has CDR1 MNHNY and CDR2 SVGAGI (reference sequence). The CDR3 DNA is TGTGCCAGCAGTTACTGGGACAGGGGAAGCAATGAGCAGTTCTTC. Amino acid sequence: CASSYWDRGSNEQFF.

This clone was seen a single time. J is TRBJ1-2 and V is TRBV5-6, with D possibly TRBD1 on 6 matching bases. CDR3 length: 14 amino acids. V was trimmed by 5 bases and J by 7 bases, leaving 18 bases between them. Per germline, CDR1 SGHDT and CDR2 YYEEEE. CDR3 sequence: CASRTRGGQTGYTF. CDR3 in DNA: TGTGCCAGCAGGACCCGGGGGGGACAAACTGGCTACACCTTC.

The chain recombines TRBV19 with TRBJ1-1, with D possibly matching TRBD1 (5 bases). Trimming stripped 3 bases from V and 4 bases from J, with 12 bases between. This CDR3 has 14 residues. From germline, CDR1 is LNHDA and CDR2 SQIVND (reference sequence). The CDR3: CASSIGGAGTEAFF. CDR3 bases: TGTGCCAGTAGTATTGGCGGGGCCGGCACTGAAGCTTTCTTT.

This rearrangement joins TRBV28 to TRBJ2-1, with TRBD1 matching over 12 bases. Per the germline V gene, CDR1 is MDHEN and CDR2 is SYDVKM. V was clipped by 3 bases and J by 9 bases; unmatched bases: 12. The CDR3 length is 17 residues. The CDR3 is CASSFRALGQGAGEQFF. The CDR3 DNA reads TGTGCCAGCAGTTTTCGCGCCTTGGGACAGGGGGCAGGTGAGCAGTTCTTC.

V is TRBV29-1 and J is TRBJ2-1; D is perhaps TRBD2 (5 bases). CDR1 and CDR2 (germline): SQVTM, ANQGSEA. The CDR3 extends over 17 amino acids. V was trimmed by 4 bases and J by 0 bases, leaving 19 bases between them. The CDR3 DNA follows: TGCAGCGTTGGAGGAGGATCTAGACCGAGCTCCTACAATGAGCAGTTCTTC. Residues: CSVGGGSRPSSYNEQFF.

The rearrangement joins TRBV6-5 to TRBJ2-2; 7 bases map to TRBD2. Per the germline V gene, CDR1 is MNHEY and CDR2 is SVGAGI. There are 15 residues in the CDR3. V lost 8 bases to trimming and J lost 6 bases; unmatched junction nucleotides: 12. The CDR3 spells CASPTPRGVAGELFF. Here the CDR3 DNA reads TGTGCCAGCCCTACCCCCCGGGGGGTTGCCGGGGAGCTGTTTTTT.

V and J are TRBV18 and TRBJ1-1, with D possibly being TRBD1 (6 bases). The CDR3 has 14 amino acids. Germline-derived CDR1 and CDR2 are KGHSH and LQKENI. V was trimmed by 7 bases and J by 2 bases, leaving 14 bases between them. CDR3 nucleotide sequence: TGTGCCAGCTTAGGGACACTCCCTAACACTGAAGCTTTCTTT. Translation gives CASLGTLPNTEAFF.

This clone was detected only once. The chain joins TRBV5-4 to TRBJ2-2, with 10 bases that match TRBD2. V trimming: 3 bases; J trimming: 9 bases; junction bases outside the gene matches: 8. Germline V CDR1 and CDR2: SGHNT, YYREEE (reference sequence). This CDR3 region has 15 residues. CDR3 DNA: TGTGCCAGCAGCTCCAAAGCGGGAGGGCCTTGGGAGCTGTTTTTT. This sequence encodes CASSSKAGGPWELFF.